The 5 T cell receptor beta chains reported below all come from one sample, sequenced in a study of blood T cell repertoires in COVID-19. This table comes from immunoSEQ multiplex PCR, and its TCRdb copy is limited to in-frame clones, with some not included. The sample has some 130,000 clones; 60% to 80% are singletons. What was sequenced was peripheral blood. Receptors originate from a man aged 55 to 70 who had recovered from COVID-19.

CDR3 sequence reads: CASSQPNRGLGTDTQYF. As DNA, the CDR3 is TGCGCCAGCAGCCAACCCAACAGGGGTCTGGGCACAGATACGCAGTATTTT. The rearrangement joins TRBV4-1 to TRBJ2-3; 7 positions match TRBD1. The V gene's germline CDR1 is MGHRA and CDR2 YSYEKL. The CDR3 totals 17 residues. V trimming: 2 bases; J trimming: 1 base; junction bases outside the gene matches: 9.

The rearrangement uses TRBV30 and TRBJ1-5; 12 bases are shared with TRBD1. The CDR3 extends over 15 amino acids. J was trimmed by 5 bases and V by 5 bases; bases with no gene match: 7. CDR1 is GTSNPN, CDR2 SVGIG, per germline (reference sequence). The CDR3 region has the DNA TGTGCCTGGTCCGGGACAGGGGGCTTCTATCAGCCCCAGCATTTT. Residues: CAWSGTGGFYQPQHF. The whole variable domain, remainder taken from reference TRBV30 and TRBJ1-5, is SQTIHQWPATLVQPVGSPLSLECTVEGTSNPNLYWYRQAAGRGLQLLFYSVGIGQISSEVPQNLSASRPQDRQFILSSKKLLLSDSGFYLCAWSGTGGFYQPQHFGDGTRLSIL.

This chain links TRBV7-9 with TRBJ1-6, with 7 bases fitting TRBD1. In germline, CDR1 is SEHNR, CDR2 FQNEAQ (reference sequence). This CDR3 contains 15 residues. J lost 6 bases, V lost 4 bases, and 6 bases had no gene match. Written as DNA, the CDR3 is TGTGCCAGCAGCTCCTCGGACAGGTCTAATTCACCCCTCCACTTT. This codes for CASSSSDRSNSPLHF.

This sequence joins TRBV7-2 and TRBJ1-3; TRBD1 might be the D (5 bases). CDR1 is SGHTA and CDR2 is FQGNSA in the germline V gene. The CDR3 runs to 15 residues. Between the trimmed V and J ends, which lost 2 bases and 0 bases, there was a span of 8 bases. This CDR3 is CASSLRGPSGNTIYF. CDR3 bases: TGTGCCAGCAGCTTAAGGGGTCCCTCTGGAAACACCATATATTTT.

The V gene is TRBV10-3, the J gene TRBJ2-1, with 9 bases aligning to TRBD1. This CDR3 is 16 amino acids long. Germline V gene lookup returns CDR1 ENHRY and CDR2 SYGVKD. J gave up 7 bases and V 8 bases, and 15 bases lay outside the gene matches. CDR3 DNA sequence: TGTGCCATCTCTCTTAGAACCGGGACAGGGCAAAATGAGCAGTTCTTC. Protein sequence: CAISLRTGTGQNEQFF.